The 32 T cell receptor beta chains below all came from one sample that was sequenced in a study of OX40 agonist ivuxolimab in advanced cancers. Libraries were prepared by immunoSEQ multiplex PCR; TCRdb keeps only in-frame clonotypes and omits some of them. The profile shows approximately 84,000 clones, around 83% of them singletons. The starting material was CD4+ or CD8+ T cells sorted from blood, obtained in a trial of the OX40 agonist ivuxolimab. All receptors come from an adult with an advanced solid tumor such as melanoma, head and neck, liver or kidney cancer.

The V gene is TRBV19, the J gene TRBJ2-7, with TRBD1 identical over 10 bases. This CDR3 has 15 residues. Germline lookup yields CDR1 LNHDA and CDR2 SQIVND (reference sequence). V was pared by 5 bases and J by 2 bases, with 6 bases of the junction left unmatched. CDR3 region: CASSSRQGATYEQYF. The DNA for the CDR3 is TGTGCCAGTAGTTCCCGACAGGGGGCGACCTACGAGCAGTACTTC.

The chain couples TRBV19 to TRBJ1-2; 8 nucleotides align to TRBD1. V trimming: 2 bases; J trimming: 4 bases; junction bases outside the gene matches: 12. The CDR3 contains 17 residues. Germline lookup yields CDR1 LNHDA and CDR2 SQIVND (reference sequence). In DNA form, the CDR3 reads TGTGCCAGTAGTATAAAGATAGGGACAGGACCGAGCTATGGCTACACCTTC. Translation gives CASSIKIGTGPSYGYTF.

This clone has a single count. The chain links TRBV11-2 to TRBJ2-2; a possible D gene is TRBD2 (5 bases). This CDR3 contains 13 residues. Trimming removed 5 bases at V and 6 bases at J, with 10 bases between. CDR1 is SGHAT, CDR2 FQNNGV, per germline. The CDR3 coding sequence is TGTGCCAGCAGCGGCGGGTGGGCCGGGGAGCTGTTTTTT. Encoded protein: CASSGGWAGELFF.

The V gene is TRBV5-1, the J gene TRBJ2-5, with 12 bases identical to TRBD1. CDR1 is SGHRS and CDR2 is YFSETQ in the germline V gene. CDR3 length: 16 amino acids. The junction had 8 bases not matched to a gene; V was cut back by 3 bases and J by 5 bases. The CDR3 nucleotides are TGCGCCAGCAGCTCAACCGGGACAGGGGGCGGGGAGACCCAGTACTTC. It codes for CASSSTGTGGGETQYF.

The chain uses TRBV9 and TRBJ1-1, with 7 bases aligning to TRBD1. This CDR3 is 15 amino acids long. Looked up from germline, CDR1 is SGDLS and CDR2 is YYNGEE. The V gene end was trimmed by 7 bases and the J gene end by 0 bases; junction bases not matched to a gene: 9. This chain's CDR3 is CASYGQARMNTEAFF. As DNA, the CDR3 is TGTGCCAGCTACGGACAGGCAAGGATGAACACTGAAGCTTTCTTT.

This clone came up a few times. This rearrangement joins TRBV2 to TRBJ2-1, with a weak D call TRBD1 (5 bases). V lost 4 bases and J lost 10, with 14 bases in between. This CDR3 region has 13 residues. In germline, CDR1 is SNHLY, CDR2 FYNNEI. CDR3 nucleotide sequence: TGTGCCAGCAGTGCGGAAGGGGTCCGGGAGCAGTTCTTC. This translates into CASSAEGVREQFF.

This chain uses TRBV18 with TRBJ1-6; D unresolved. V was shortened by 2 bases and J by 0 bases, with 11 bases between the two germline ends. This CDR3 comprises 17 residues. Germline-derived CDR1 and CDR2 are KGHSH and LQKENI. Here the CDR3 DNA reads TGTGCCAGCTCACCAAAAGGCAGGAGCTCCTATAATTCACCCCTCCACTTT. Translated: CASSPKGRSSYNSPLHF.

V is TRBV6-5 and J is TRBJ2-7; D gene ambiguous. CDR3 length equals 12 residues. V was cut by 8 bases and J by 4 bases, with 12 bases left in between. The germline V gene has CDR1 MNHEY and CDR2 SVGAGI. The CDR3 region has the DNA TGTGCCAGCCTACGAACGCGGTACGAGCAGTACTTC. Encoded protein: CASLRTRYEQYF.

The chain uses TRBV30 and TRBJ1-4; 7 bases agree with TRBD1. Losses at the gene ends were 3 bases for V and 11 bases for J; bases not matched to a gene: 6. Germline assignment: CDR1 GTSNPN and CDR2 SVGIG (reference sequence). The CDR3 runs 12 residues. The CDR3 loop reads CAWRQTGVKLFF. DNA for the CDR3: TGTGCCTGGAGGCAAACAGGGGTGAAACTGTTTTTT.

This chain's CDR3 is CSVSPGQLSYGYTF. In nucleotides, the CDR3 is TGCAGCGTTTCTCCGGGACAGCTTTCCTATGGCTACACCTTC. V gene TRBV29-1 combines with J gene TRBJ1-2, with 7 bases matching TRBD1. The germline V gene encodes CDR1 SQVTM and CDR2 ANQGSEA. The CDR3 totals 14 residues. Germline trimming cut 5 bases from V and 4 bases from J; bases unmatched to any gene: 10.

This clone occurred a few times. Here the CDR3 DNA reads TGTGCCAGCAGCTTACCCGGGACAGGTAGCGGGGAGCTGTTTTTT. This translates into CASSLPGTGSGELFF. The rearrangement joins TRBV13 to TRBJ2-2, with 8 nucleotides matching TRBD1. CDR1 is PRHDT, CDR2 FYEKMQ, per germline (reference sequence). V lost 2 bases and J lost 7; bases outside the gene matches: 6. There are 15 residues in the CDR3.

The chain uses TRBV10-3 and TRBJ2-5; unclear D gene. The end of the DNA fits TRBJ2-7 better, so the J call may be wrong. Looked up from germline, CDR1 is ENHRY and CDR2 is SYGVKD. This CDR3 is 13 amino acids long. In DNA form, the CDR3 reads TGTGCCATCAGTGACGGTCGGTCCTACGAGCAGTACTTC. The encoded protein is CAISDGRSYEQYF.

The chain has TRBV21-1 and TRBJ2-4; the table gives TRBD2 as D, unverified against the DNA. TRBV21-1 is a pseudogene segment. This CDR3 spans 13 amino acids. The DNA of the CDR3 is TGTGCCAGCGAAGCATTAGCCAAAAACATTCAGTACTTC. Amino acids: CASEALAKNIQYF.

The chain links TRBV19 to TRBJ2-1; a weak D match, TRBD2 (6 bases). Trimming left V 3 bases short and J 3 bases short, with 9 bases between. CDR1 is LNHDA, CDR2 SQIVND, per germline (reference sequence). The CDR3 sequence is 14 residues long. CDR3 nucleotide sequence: TGTGCCAGTAGTATCGGAGGGGTCTACAATGAGCAGTTCTTC. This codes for CASSIGGVYNEQFF.

Here the CDR3 DNA reads TGTGCCAGCAGTTACGGGACAGGTCCTAATCAGCCCCAGCATTTT. Residues: CASSYGTGPNQPQHF. This chain links TRBV6-5 with TRBJ1-5, with TRBD1 identical over 8 bases. The germline gives CDR1 MNHEY, CDR2 SVGAGI. Losses at the gene ends were 2 bases for V and 4 bases for J; bases not matched to a gene: 4. There are 15 residues in the CDR3.

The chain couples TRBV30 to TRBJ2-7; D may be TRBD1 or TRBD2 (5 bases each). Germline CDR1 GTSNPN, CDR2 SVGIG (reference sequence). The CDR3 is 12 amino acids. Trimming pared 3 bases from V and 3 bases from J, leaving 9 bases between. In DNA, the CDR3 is TGTGCCTGGAGGAGGGACGGCTACGAGCAGTACTTC. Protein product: CAWRRDGYEQYF.

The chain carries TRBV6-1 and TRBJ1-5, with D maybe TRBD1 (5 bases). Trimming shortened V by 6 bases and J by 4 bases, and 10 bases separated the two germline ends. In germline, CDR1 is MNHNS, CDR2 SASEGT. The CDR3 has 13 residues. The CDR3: CASRRTINQPQHF. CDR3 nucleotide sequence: TGTGCCAGCAGGAGGACAATAAATCAGCCCCAGCATTTT.

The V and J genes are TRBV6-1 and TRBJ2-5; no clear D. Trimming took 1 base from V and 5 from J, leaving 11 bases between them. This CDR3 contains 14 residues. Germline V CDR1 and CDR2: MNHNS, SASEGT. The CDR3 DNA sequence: TGTGCCAGCAGTGAAGAGTGGGGTCGGGAGACCCAGTACTTC. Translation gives CASSEEWGRETQYF.

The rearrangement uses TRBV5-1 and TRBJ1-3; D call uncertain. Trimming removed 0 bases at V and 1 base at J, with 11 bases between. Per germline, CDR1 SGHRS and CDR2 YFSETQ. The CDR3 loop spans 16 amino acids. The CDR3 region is CASSLAPPNSGNTIYF. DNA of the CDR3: TGCGCCAGCAGCTTGGCTCCGCCGAATTCTGGAAACACCATATATTTT.

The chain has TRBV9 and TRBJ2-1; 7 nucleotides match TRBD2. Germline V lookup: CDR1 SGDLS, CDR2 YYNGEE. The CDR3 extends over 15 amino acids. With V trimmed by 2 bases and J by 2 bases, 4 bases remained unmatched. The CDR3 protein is CASSVGTNPYNEQFF. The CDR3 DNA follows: TGTGCCAGCAGCGTCGGGACTAACCCCTACAATGAGCAGTTCTTC.

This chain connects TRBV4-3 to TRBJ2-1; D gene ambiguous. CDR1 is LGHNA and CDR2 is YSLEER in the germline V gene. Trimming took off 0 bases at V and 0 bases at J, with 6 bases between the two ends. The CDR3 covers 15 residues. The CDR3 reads CASSQEWNSYNEQFF. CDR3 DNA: TGCGCCAGCAGCCAAGAGTGGAACTCCTACAATGAGCAGTTCTTC.

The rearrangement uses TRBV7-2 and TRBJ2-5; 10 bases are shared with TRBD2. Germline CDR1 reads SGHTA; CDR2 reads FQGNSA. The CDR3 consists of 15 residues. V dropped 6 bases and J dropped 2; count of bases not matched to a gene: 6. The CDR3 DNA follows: TGTGCCAGCAGGCGGACTAGCGGAGGGCAAGAGACCCAGTACTTC. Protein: CASRRTSGGQETQYF.

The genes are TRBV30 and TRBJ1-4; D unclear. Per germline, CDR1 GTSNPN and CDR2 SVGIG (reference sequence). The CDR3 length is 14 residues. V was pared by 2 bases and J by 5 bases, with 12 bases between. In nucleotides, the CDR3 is TGTGCCTGGAGTCCCCCGGGGTCGAATGAAAAACTGTTTTTT. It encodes CAWSPPGSNEKLFF.

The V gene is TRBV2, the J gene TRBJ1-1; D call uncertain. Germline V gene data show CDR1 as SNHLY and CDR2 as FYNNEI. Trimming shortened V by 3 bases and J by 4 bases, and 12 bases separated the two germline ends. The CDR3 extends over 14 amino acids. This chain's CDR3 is CASSDDTPGTEAFF. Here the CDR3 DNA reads TGTGCCAGCAGTGATGACACCCCGGGCACTGAAGCTTTCTTT.

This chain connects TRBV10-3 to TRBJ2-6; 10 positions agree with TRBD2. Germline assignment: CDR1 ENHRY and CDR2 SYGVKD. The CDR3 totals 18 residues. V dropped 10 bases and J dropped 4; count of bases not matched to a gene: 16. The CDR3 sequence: CATKSSAGGLPGANVLTF. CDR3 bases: TGTGCCACCAAATCTTCAGCGGGAGGGCTACCCGGGGCCAACGTCCTGACTTTC.

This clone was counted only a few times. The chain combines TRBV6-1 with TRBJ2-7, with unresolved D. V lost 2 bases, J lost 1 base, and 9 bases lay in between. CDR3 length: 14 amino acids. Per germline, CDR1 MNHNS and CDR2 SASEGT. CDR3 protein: CASSERVYSYEQYF. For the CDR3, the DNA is TGTGCCAGCAGTGAACGGGTGTATTCCTACGAGCAGTACTTC.

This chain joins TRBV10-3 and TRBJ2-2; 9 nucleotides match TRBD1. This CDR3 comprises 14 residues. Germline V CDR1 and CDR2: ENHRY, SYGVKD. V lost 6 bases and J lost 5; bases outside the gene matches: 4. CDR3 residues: CAIRTGGETGELFF. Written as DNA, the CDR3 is TGTGCCATCAGGACAGGGGGTGAAACCGGGGAGCTGTTTTTT.

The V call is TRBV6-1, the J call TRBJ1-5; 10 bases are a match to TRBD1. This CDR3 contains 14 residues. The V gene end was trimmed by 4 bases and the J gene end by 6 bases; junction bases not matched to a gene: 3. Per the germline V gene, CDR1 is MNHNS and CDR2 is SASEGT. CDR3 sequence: CASSGQGAGQPQHF. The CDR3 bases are TGTGCCAGCAGTGGACAGGGGGCTGGTCAGCCCCAGCATTTT.

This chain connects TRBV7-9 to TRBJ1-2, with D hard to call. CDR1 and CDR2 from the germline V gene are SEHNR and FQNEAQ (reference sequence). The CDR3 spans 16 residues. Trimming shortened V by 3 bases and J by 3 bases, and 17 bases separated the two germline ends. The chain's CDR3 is CASSFRLRTAHYGYTF. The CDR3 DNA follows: TGTGCCAGCAGCTTTAGACTCCGGACTGCTCACTATGGCTACACCTTC.

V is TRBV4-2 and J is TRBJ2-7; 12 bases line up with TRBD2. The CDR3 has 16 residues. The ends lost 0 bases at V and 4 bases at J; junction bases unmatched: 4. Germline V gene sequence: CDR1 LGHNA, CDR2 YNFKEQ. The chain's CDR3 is CASSQDPGLAGYEQYF. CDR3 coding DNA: TGTGCCAGCAGCCAAGATCCCGGACTAGCGGGGTACGAGCAGTACTTC.

In DNA form, the CDR3 reads TGTGCCAGCAGCTTAGTAGGGGGATACGGGGGTACCTACGAGCAGTACTTC. Protein product: CASSLVGGYGGTYEQYF. The rearrangement links TRBV7-9 to TRBJ2-7; D possibly uses TRBD1 or TRBD2 (6 bases each). V was shortened by 1 base and J by 2 bases, with 18 bases between the two germline ends. Germline V gene lookup returns CDR1 SEHNR and CDR2 FQNEAQ (reference sequence). The CDR3 contains 17 residues.

The CDR3, as DNA: TGTGCCAGCAGCGTAGATCAAGCGGGGGGCACAGATACGCAGTATTTT. It yields the protein CASSVDQAGGTDTQYF. V and J are TRBV9 and TRBJ2-3; TRBD2 agrees at 8 bases. Germline loops: CDR1 SGDLS, CDR2 YYNGEE. This CDR3 region has 16 residues. The V segment lost 0 bases and the J segment 1 base; nucleotides outside the gene matches: 4.